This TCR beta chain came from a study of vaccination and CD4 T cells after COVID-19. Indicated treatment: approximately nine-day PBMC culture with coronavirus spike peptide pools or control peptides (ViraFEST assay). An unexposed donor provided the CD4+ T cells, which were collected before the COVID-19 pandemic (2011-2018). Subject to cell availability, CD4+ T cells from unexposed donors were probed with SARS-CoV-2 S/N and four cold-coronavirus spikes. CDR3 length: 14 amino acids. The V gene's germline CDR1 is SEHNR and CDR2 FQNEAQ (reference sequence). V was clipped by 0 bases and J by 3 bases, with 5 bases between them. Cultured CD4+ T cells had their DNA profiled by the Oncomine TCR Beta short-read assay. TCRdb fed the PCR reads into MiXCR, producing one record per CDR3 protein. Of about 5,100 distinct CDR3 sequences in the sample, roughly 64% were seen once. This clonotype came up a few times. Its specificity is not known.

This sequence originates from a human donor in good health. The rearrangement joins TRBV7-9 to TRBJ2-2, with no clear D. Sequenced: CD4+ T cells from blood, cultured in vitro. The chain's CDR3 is CASSLAGYTGELFF. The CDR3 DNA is TGTGCCAGCAGCTTAGCGGGATACACCGGGGAGCTGTTTTTT.